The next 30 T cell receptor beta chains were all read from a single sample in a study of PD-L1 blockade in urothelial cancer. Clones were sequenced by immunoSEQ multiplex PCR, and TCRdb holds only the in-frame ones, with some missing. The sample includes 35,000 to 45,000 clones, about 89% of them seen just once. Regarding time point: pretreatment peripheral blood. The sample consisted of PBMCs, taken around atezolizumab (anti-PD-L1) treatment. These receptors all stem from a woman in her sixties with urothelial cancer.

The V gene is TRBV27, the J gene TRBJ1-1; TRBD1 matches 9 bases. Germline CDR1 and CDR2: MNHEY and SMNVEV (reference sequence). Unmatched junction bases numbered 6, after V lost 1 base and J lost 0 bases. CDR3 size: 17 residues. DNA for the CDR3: TGTGCCAGCAGTTTATTTCGAACAGGGGGCATGAACACTGAAGCTTTCTTT. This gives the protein CASSLFRTGGMNTEAFF.

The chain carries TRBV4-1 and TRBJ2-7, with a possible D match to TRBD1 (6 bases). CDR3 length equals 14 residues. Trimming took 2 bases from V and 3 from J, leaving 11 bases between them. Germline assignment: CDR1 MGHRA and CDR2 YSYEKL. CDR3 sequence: CASSQMDRNYEQYF. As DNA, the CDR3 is TGCGCCAGCAGCCAAATGGACAGAAACTACGAGCAGTACTTC.

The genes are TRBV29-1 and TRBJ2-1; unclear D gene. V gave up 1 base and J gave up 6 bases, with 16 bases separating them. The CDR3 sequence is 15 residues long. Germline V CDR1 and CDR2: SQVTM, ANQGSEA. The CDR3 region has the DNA TGCAGCGTTGAAGGAAAAGCCTCCGCAGGCAATGAGCAGTTCTTC. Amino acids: CSVEGKASAGNEQFF.

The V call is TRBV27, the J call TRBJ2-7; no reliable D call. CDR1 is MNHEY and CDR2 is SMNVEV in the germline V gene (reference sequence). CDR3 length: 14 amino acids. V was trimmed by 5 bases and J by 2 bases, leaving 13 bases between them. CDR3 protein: CASSIQHSTYEQYF. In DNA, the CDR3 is TGTGCCAGCAGTATCCAACATTCAACCTACGAGCAGTACTTC.

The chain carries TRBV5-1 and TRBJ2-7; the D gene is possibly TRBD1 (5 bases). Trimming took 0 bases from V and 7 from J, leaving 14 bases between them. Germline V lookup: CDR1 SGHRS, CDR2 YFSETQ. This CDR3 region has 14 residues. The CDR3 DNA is TGCGCCAGCAGCTTGGTAAGGGGTTTGACGGAGCAGTACTTC. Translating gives CASSLVRGLTEQYF.

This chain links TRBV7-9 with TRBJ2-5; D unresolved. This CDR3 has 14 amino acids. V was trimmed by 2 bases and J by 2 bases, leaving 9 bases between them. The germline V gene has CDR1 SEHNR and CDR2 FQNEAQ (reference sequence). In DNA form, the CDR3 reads TGTGCCAGCAGCTTAACGAGAAGTCAAGAGACCCAGTACTTC. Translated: CASSLTRSQETQYF.

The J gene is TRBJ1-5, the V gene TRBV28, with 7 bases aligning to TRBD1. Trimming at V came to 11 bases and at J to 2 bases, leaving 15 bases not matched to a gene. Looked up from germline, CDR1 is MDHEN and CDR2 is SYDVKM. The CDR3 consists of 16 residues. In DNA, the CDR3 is TGTGCCGCCGAAATGCGAGGGGGCGCGCGCAATCAGCCCCAGCATTTT. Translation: CAAEMRGGARNQPQHF.

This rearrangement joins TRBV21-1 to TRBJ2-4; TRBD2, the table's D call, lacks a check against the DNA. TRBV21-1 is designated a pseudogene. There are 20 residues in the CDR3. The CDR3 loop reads CASSSTSVRREDLPKNIQYF. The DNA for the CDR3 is TGTGCCAGCAGCTCTACTTCAGTCAGGCGGGAGGATCTACCCAAAAACATTCAGTACTTC.

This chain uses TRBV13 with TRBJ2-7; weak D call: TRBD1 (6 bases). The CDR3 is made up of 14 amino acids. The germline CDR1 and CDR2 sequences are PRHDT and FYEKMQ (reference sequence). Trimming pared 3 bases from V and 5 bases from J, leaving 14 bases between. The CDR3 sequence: CASSFSGTSHEQYF. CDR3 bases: TGTGCCAGCAGCTTTTCCGGGACATCCCACGAGCAGTACTTC.

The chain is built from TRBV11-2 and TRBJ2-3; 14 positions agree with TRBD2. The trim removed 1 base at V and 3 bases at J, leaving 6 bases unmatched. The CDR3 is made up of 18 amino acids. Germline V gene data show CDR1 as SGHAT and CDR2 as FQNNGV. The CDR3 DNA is TGTGCCAGCAGCTTAGTAGGGACTAGCGGGAGATTGACAGATACGCAGTATTTT. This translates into CASSLVGTSGRLTDTQYF. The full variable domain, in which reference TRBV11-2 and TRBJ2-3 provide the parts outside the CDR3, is EAGVAQSPRYKIIEKRQSVAFWCNPISGHATLYWYQQILGQGPKLLIQFQNNGVVDDSQLPKDRFSAERLKGVDSTLKIQPAKLEDSAVYLCASSLVGTSGRLTDTQYFGPGTRLTVL.

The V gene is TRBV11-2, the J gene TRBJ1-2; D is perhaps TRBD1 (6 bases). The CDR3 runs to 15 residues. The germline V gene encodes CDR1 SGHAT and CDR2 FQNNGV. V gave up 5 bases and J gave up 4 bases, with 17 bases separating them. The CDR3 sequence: CASSAQGGSGYGYTF. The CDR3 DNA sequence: TGTGCCAGCAGCGCACAGGGAGGGTCTGGCTATGGCTACACCTTC.

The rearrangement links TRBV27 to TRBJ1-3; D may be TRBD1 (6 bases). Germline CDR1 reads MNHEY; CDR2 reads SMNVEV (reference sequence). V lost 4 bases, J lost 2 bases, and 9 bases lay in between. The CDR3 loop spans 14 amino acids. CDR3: CASSSGAAGNTIYF. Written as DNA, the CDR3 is TGTGCCAGCAGTTCAGGGGCTGCTGGAAACACCATATATTTT.

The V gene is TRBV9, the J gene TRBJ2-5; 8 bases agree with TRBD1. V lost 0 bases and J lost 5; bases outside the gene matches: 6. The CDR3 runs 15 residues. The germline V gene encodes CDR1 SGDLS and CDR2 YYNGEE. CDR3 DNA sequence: TGTGCCAGCAGCGTAGGACAGGGGTCGACGGAGACCCAGTACTTC. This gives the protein CASSVGQGSTETQYF.

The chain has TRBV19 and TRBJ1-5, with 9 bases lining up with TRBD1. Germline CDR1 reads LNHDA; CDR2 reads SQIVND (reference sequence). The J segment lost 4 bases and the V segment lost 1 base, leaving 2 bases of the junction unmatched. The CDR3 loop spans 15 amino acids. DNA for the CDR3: TGTGCCAGTAGTATAGGAGACAGGGGGAATCAGCCCCAGCATTTT. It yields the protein CASSIGDRGNQPQHF.

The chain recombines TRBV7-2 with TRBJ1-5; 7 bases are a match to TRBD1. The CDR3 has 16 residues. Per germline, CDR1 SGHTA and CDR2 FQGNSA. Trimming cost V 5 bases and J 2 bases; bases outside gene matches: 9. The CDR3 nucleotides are TGTGCCAGCAGCCAAGGACAGGCCGGGGGCAATCAGCCCCAGCATTTT. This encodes CASSQGQAGGNQPQHF.

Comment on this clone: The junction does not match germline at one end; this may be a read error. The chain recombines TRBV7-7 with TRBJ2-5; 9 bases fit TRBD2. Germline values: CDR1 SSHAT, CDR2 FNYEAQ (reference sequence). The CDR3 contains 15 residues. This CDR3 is CASSFLAGPLGTQYF. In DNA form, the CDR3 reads TGTGCTAGCAGCTTTCTAGCGGGACCCCTCGGGACCCAGTACTTC.

The CDR3: CASSKLSGGSSYNEQFF. The CDR3 nucleotides read TGTGCCAGTAGTAAACTTAGCGGGGGGAGCTCCTACAATGAGCAGTTCTTC. J is TRBJ2-1 and V is TRBV19; TRBD2 aligns across 10 bases. In germline, CDR1 is LNHDA, CDR2 SQIVND (reference sequence). This CDR3 is built from 17 residues. Trimming took 4 bases from V and 0 from J; bases not matched to a gene: 6.

The CDR3, as DNA: TGCGCCAGCAGCCAGGGACTAGCCAACGAGCAGTACTTC. Translation: CASSQGLANEQYF. V gene TRBV4-1 combines with J gene TRBJ2-7; 9 positions match TRBD2. V lost 3 bases to trimming and J lost 5 bases; unmatched junction nucleotides: 2. CDR1 and CDR2 (germline): MGHRA, YSYEKL. The CDR3 loop spans 13 amino acids.

The CDR3 here is CASRREAYNEQFF. For the CDR3, the DNA is TGCGCCAGCAGGCGGGAGGCCTACAATGAGCAGTTCTTC. The V and J genes are TRBV5-1 and TRBJ2-1; 8 bases are a match to TRBD2. CDR1 is SGHRS and CDR2 is YFSETQ in the germline V gene. V trimming: 5 bases; J trimming: 2 bases; junction bases outside the gene matches: 0. The CDR3 is 13 amino acids.

The CDR3 sequence is CTSSRYSGRGIRDGWIF. As DNA, the CDR3 is TGCACCAGCAGCCGTTATAGCGGGAGAGGGATTCGGGACGGGTGGATCTTC. The V and J genes are TRBV1 and TRBJ2-1; TRBD2 is taken as the D call from the table, unchecked against the DNA. TRBV1 is a recognized pseudogene. The CDR3 is 17 amino acids.

As DNA, the CDR3 is TGCGCCAGCAGCCAGCCGGGTCCCAACACTGAAGCTTTCTTT. Protein product: CASSQPGPNTEAFF. The rearrangement links TRBV4-3 to TRBJ1-1; the D is unclear. CDR1 and CDR2 (germline): LGHNA, YSLEER. There are 14 residues in the CDR3. V lost 3 bases and J lost 2, with 10 bases in between.

CDR3 in DNA: TGTGCCAGCAGCGGACAGCTGAACACTGAAGCTTTCTTT. Translating it yields CASSGQLNTEAFF. The chain couples TRBV9 to TRBJ1-1, with D possibly TRBD1 on 5 matching bases. The CDR3 runs 13 residues. Per the germline V gene, CDR1 is SGDLS and CDR2 is YYNGEE. Trimming took off 3 bases at V and 0 bases at J, with 6 bases between the two ends.

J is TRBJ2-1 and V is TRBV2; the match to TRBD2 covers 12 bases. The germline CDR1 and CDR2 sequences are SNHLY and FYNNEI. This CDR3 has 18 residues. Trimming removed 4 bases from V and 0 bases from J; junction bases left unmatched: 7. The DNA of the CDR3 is TGTGCCAGCAGTGTACAACTAGCGGGGGGTTCCTCCTACAATGAGCAGTTCTTC. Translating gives CASSVQLAGGSSYNEQFF. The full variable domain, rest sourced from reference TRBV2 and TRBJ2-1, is EPEVTQTPSHQVTQMGQEVILRCVPISNHLYFYWYRQILGQKVEFLVSFYNNEISEKSEIFDDQFSVERPDGSNFTLKIRSTKLEDSAMYFCASSVQLAGGSSYNEQFFGPGTRLTVL.

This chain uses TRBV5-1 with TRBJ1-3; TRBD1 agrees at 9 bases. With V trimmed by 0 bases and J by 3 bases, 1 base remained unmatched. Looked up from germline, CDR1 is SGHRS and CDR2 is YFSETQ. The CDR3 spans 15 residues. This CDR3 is CASSLEGQGGNTIYF. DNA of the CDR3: TGCGCCAGCAGCTTGGAGGGACAGGGTGGAAACACCATATATTTT.

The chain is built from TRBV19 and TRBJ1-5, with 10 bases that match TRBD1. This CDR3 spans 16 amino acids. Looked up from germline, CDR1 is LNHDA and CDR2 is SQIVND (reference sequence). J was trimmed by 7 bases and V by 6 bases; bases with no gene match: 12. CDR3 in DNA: TGTGCCAGTAGGGTCGTGACCGGGACAGGGGACCAGCCCCAGCATTTT. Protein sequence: CASRVVTGTGDQPQHF.

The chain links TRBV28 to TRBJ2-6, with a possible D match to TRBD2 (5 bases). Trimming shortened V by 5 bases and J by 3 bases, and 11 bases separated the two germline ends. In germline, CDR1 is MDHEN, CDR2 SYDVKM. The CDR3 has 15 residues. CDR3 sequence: CASSPEGDGANVLTF. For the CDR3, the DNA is TGTGCCAGCAGTCCCGAGGGCGATGGGGCCAACGTCCTGACTTTC.

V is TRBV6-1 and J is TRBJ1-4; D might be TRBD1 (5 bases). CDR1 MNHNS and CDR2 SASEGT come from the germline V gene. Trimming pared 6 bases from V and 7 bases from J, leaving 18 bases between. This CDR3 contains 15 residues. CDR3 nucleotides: TGTGCCAGCAGCGTTGGGGTTTTAGGGGTTGAAAAACTGTTTTTT. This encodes CASSVGVLGVEKLFF.

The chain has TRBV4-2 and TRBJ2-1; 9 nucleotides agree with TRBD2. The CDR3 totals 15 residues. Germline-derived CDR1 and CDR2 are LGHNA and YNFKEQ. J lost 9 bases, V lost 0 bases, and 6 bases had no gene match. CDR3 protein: CASSQDLAGVGEQFF. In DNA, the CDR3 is TGTGCCAGCAGCCAAGACTTAGCGGGAGTGGGTGAGCAGTTCTTC.

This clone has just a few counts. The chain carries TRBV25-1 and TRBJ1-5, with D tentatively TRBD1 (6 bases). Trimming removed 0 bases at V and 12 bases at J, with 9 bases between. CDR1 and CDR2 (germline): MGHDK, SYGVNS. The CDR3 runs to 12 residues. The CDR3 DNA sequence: TGTGCCAGCAGTGAATACGGACAGTTCCAGCATTTT. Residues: CASSEYGQFQHF.

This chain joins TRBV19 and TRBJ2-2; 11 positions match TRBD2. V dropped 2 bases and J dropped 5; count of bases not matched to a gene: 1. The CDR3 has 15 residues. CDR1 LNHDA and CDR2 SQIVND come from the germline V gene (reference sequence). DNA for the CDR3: TGTGCCAGTAGTATAACTAGCGGGGGAACCGGGGAGCTGTTTTTT. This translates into CASSITSGGTGELFF.